This is a list of T cell receptor beta chains from one sample in a study of T cells in localized non-small cell lung cancer. The table came from immunoSEQ multiplex PCR; TCRdb's copy has only in-frame clones and leaves some out. The table has approximately 34,000 clones, around nine tenths seen once. Sequenced material: peripheral blood, taken before any cancer treatment. The receptors shown here come from a woman aged 35 to 69 with stage I lung adenocarcinoma. Both conserved end residues are part of each CDR3.

v_call: TRBV5-1
j_call: TRBJ1-5
cdr3_aa: CASSRDGTAGNQPQHF

v_call: TRBV7-3
j_call: TRBJ2-3
cdr3_aa: CASSLLGRGDTQYF

v_call: TRBV28
j_call: TRBJ1-6
cdr3_aa: CASSFALGWTSYNSPLHF

v_call: TRBV4-2
j_call: TRBJ2-7
cdr3_aa: CASSLAKGSYEQYF

v_call: TRBV6-5
j_call: TRBJ2-2
cdr3_aa: CASSYRGGFAGELFF

v_call: TRBV15
j_call: TRBJ1-1
cdr3_aa: CATSRGQKNTEAFF

v_call: TRBV28
j_call: TRBJ2-3
cdr3_aa: CASSTLSGGPLGTDTQYF

v_call: TRBV6-5
j_call: TRBJ1-4
cdr3_aa: CASSYGTGGEKLFF

v_call: TRBV5-1
j_call: TRBJ2-5
cdr3_aa: CASSLDYQETQYF

v_call: TRBV5-6
j_call: TRBJ1-5
cdr3_aa: CASSLGDQPQHF

v_call: TRBV11-2
j_call: TRBJ2-2
cdr3_aa: CASSSDITNTGELFF

v_call: TRBV19
j_call: TRBJ1-1
cdr3_aa: CASISRGLNTEAFF

v_call: TRBV5-1
j_call: TRBJ2-5
cdr3_aa: CASSLELAIGTQYF

v_call: TRBV2
j_call: TRBJ1-6
cdr3_aa: CASTNGGNSPLHF

v_call: TRBV10-2
j_call: TRBJ1-3
cdr3_aa: CASSRGTDGNTIYF

v_call: TRBV7-2
j_call: TRBJ2-7
cdr3_aa: CASSLAGLAGYEQYF

v_call: TRBV7-9
j_call: TRBJ1-2
cdr3_aa: CASSLAGIGGYTF

v_call: TRBV9
j_call: TRBJ2-1
cdr3_aa: CASSQSFTTTLKQFF

v_call: TRBV7-3
j_call: TRBJ1-5
cdr3_aa: CASSLTGGQPQHF

v_call: TRBV7-2
j_call: TRBJ1-4
cdr3_aa: CASSLGQWDEKLFF

v_call: TRBV5-1
j_call: TRBJ1-1
cdr3_aa: CASRVKGAPEAFF

v_call: TRBV7-9
j_call: TRBJ1-2
cdr3_aa: CASSLGASIYSYTF

v_call: TRBV2
j_call: TRBJ1-6
cdr3_aa: CARKQGSVSYNSPLHF

v_call: TRBV7-8
j_call: TRBJ2-1
cdr3_aa: CASSKNDPGLAGSDEQFF

v_call: TRBV12-5
j_call: TRBJ2-1
cdr3_aa: CASGLQRLAGQEIHEQFF